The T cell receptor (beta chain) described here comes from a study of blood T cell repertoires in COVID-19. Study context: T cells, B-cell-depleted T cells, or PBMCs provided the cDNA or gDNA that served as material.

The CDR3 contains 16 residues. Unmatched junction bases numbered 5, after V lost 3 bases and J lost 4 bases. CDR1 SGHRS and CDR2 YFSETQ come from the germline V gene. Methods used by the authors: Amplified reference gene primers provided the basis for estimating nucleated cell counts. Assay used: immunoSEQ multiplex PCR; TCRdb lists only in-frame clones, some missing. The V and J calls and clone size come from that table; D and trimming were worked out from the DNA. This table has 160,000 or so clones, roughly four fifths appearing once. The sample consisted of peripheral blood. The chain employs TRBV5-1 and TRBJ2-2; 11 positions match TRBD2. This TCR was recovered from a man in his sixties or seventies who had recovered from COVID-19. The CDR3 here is CASSSSGRRGTGELFF. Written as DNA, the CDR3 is TGCGCCAGCAGCTCTAGCGGGAGGCGGGGCACCGGGGAGCTGTTTTTT.